Listed below are T cell receptor beta chains from one sample, sequenced in a study of blood T cell repertoires in COVID-19. Clones were sequenced by immunoSEQ multiplex PCR, and TCRdb holds only the in-frame ones, with some missing. Of about 120,000 clones in the sample, approximately 83% were seen once. Material for sequencing was peripheral blood. The receptors come from a man older than 75 with acute or convalescent COVID-19. Both conserved end residues are part of each CDR3. A D gene is named only where the DNA matches it firmly. Clone size is stated in some rows and not others, as once, few, many or a class when expanded.

V gene: TRBV5-1; CDR3 length: 13; D gene: .; J gene: TRBJ2-5; clone size: .; CDR3 DNA: TGCGCCAGCAGACCTGGACTCCAAGAGACCCAGTACTTC; CDR3 protein: CASRPGLQETQYF
V gene: TRBV2; CDR3 length: 13; D gene: .; J gene: TRBJ2-5; clone size: .; CDR3 DNA: TGTGCCAGCAGTCCCGGCAGGGGAGAGACCCAGTACTTC; CDR3 protein: CASSPGRGETQYF
V gene: TRBV28; CDR3 length: 13; D gene: .; J gene: TRBJ2-7; clone size: .; CDR3 DNA: TGTGCCAGCAGTCCGCAGGGGTCCAACGAGCAGTACTTC; CDR3 protein: CASSPQGSNEQYF
V gene: TRBV18; CDR3 length: 15; D gene: TRBD1; J gene: TRBJ1-1; clone size: .; CDR3 DNA: TGTGCCAGCTCACCAGGGAGAGGCAGGGGGACTGAAGCTTTCTTT; CDR3 protein: CASSPGRGRGTEAFF
V gene: TRBV5-1; CDR3 length: 14; D gene: TRBD1; J gene: TRBJ1-2; clone size: .; CDR3 DNA: TGCGCCAGCAGCGCCGGGACAGGGGGTTGGGGCTACACCTTC; CDR3 protein: CASSAGTGGWGYTF
V gene: TRBV12-3/TRBV12-4; CDR3 length: 12; D gene: .; J gene: TRBJ2-5; clone size: .; CDR3 DNA: TGTGCCAGCAGTTCCCAGGGGGAGACCCAGTACTTC; CDR3 protein: CASSSQGETQYF
V gene: TRBV5-5; CDR3 length: 17; D gene: TRBD1; J gene: TRBJ1-6; clone size: .; CDR3 DNA: TGTGCCAGCAGCTTGAGGGCAGACAGGGGGCGAGGTTCACCCCTCCACTTT; CDR3 protein: CASSLRADRGRGSPLHF
V gene: TRBV11-3; CDR3 length: 13; D gene: .; J gene: TRBJ2-3; clone size: .; CDR3 DNA: TGTGCCAGCTCCCCCTCGAGCACAGATACGCAGTATTTT; CDR3 protein: CASSPSSTDTQYF
V gene: TRBV11-2; CDR3 length: 11; D gene: .; J gene: TRBJ2-7; clone size: .; CDR3 DNA: TGTGCCAGCAGCTTAGTGCGCGCGCAGTACTTC; CDR3 protein: CASSLVRAQYF
V gene: TRBV6-1; CDR3 length: 20; D gene: TRBD1; J gene: TRBJ1-5; clone size: .; CDR3 DNA: TGTGCCAGCAGTGACCGTACGGGGACAGGCCCCCCTTATAGCAATCAGCCCCAGCATTTT; CDR3 protein: CASSDRTGTGPPYSNQPQHF
V gene: TRBV3-1/TRBV3-2; CDR3 length: 19; D gene: TRBD2; J gene: TRBJ2-2; clone size: .; CDR3 DNA: TGTGCCAGCAGCCAAGATCGGGGTAGCGGGGTAGCGAACACCGGGGAGCTGTTTTTT; CDR3 protein: CASSQDRGSGVANTGELFF
V gene: TRBV9; CDR3 length: 15; D gene: TRBD1; J gene: TRBJ1-5; clone size: .; CDR3 DNA: TGTGCCAGCAGCCCAAGGGGACAGCCCCATCAGCCCCAGCATTTT; CDR3 protein: CASSPRGQPHQPQHF
V gene: TRBV2; CDR3 length: 13; D gene: .; J gene: TRBJ1-5; clone size: .; CDR3 DNA: TGTGCCAGTGGGGCGCAGAGCAATCAGCCCCAGCATTTT; CDR3 protein: CASGAQSNQPQHF
V gene: TRBV24-1; CDR3 length: 16; D gene: TRBD1; J gene: TRBJ1-2; clone size: once; CDR3 DNA: TGTGCCACCAGTGATCGATCGGGACAGACCAGCTATGGCTACACCTTC; CDR3 protein: CATSDRSGQTSYGYTF
V gene: TRBV2; CDR3 length: 14; D gene: .; J gene: TRBJ2-3; clone size: .; CDR3 DNA: TGTGCCAGCAGTGAAACAGATTCCACAGATACGCAGTATTTT; CDR3 protein: CASSETDSTDTQYF
V gene: TRBV3-1/TRBV3-2; CDR3 length: 15; D gene: .; J gene: TRBJ2-7; clone size: few; CDR3 DNA: TGTGCCAGCAGCCAAGGACAAGCCCCCCGACGGGAGCAGTACTTC; CDR3 protein: CASSQGQAPRREQYF
V gene: TRBV19; CDR3 length: 13; D gene: TRBD1; J gene: TRBJ1-5; clone size: .; CDR3 DNA: TGTGCCAGTTCTCGACAGGGTGATCAGCCCCAGCATTTT; CDR3 protein: CASSRQGDQPQHF
V gene: TRBV7-9; CDR3 length: 12; D gene: .; J gene: TRBJ2-7; clone size: .; CDR3 DNA: TGTGCCAGCAGCAGCCTAACCTACGAGCAGTACTTC; CDR3 protein: CASSSLTYEQYF
V gene: TRBV6-5; CDR3 length: 15; D gene: TRBD1; J gene: TRBJ2-7; clone size: .; CDR3 DNA: TGTGCCAGCAGCCTAACAGGGGTGGGGACCTACGAGCAGTACTTC; CDR3 protein: CASSLTGVGTYEQYF
V gene: TRBV3-1/TRBV3-2; CDR3 length: 15; D gene: TRBD1; J gene: TRBJ2-1; clone size: .; CDR3 DNA: TGTGCCAGCAGCCAAACGGGACAGAAGAACAATGAGCAGTTCTTC; CDR3 protein: CASSQTGQKNNEQFF
V gene: TRBV15; CDR3 length: 13; D gene: .; J gene: TRBJ2-1; clone size: .; CDR3 DNA: TGTGCCACCAGCGAGGTGTATGGCTATGAGCAGTTCTTC; CDR3 protein: CATSEVYGYEQFF
V gene: TRBV2; CDR3 length: 12; D gene: .; J gene: TRBJ1-3; clone size: .; CDR3 DNA: TGTGCCAGCACCTCACAGCGAAACACCATATATTTT; CDR3 protein: CASTSQRNTIYF
V gene: TRBV5-1; CDR3 length: 14; D gene: TRBD1; J gene: TRBJ1-3; clone size: .; CDR3 DNA: TGCGCCAGCAGGGTGGGGACAGCTGGAAACACCATATATTTT; CDR3 protein: CASRVGTAGNTIYF
V gene: TRBV12-3/TRBV12-4; CDR3 length: 12; D gene: .; J gene: TRBJ1-3; clone size: .; CDR3 DNA: TGTGCCAGCAGTTTGGCCGTAAACACCATATATTTT; CDR3 protein: CASSLAVNTIYF
V gene: TRBV7-8; CDR3 length: 15; D gene: TRBD2; J gene: TRBJ2-1; clone size: .; CDR3 DNA: TGTGCCAGCAGCCCAAGGACTAGCGGGAGTGATGAGCAGTTCTTC; CDR3 protein: CASSPRTSGSDEQFF
V gene: TRBV6-5; CDR3 length: 15; D gene: TRBD2; J gene: TRBJ2-3; clone size: .; CDR3 DNA: TGTGCCAGCAGTTATTCCAGCGGGGGCACAGATACGCAGTATTTT; CDR3 protein: CASSYSSGGTDTQYF
V gene: TRBV5-6; CDR3 length: 15; D gene: TRBD1; J gene: TRBJ1-6; clone size: .; CDR3 DNA: TGTGCCAGCAGCGTTTGGGACAGGCCTAATTCACCCCTCCACTTT; CDR3 protein: CASSVWDRPNSPLHF
V gene: TRBV9; CDR3 length: 12; D gene: TRBD2; J gene: TRBJ2-1; clone size: .; CDR3 DNA: TGTGCCAGCAGCTCCTCGACTAGCGGTCAGTTCTTC; CDR3 protein: CASSSSTSGQFF
V gene: TRBV5-1; CDR3 length: 16; D gene: TRBD1; J gene: TRBJ2-2; clone size: .; CDR3 DNA: TGCGCCAGCAGCTTAGGGACAGGGGGTAACACCGGGGAGCTGTTTTTT; CDR3 protein: CASSLGTGGNTGELFF
V gene: TRBV24-1; CDR3 length: 17; D gene: TRBD1; J gene: TRBJ1-4; clone size: .; CDR3 DNA: TGTGCCACCAGTGACCGTGGGACAGGGGCTACTAATGAAAAACTGTTTTTT; CDR3 protein: CATSDRGTGATNEKLFF
V gene: TRBV12-5; CDR3 length: 15; D gene: .; J gene: TRBJ1-1; clone size: .; CDR3 DNA: TGTGCTAGTGGTTTCGGGACCGGAGGGCGACCTGAAGCTTTCTTT; CDR3 protein: CASGFGTGGRPEAFF
V gene: TRBV10-1; CDR3 length: 14; D gene: TRBD1; J gene: TRBJ2-7; clone size: .; CDR3 DNA: TGCGCCAGCAGTGAGCGGCGACAGGGCTACGAGCAGTACTTC; CDR3 protein: CASSERRQGYEQYF
V gene: TRBV15; CDR3 length: 15; D gene: TRBD1; J gene: TRBJ1-6; clone size: .; CDR3 DNA: TGTGCCACCAGCAGAGTAAAGACAGGGGTGTCACCCCTCCACTTT; CDR3 protein: CATSRVKTGVSPLHF
V gene: TRBV10-3; CDR3 length: 12; D gene: .; J gene: TRBJ2-7; clone size: .; CDR3 DNA: TGTGCCATCAGACAGGTCGAGTACGAGCAGTACTTC; CDR3 protein: CAIRQVEYEQYF
V gene: TRBV11-3; CDR3 length: 16; D gene: TRBD2; J gene: TRBJ2-2; clone size: few; CDR3 DNA: TGTGCCAGCAGCCCTAGCGGCGGGAGGGCCGTCGGGGAGCTGTTTTTT; CDR3 protein: CASSPSGGRAVGELFF
V gene: TRBV5-6; CDR3 length: 14; D gene: .; J gene: TRBJ1-5; clone size: .; CDR3 DNA: TGTGCCAGCAGCTTGGCCACCGGGCGGGGGCCCCAGCATTTT; CDR3 protein: CASSLATGRGPQHF
V gene: TRBV6-2/TRBV6-3; CDR3 length: 17; D gene: .; J gene: TRBJ2-1; clone size: .; CDR3 DNA: TGTGCCAGCAGTTACCCCTCAGGGGTAGCGGGTCTCAATGAGCAGTTCTTC; CDR3 protein: CASSYPSGVAGLNEQFF
V gene: TRBV7-2; CDR3 length: 16; D gene: .; J gene: TRBJ1-1; clone size: .; CDR3 DNA: TGTGCCAGCAGCTTAGGGTCACCGGGAACCAACACTGAAGCTTTCTTT; CDR3 protein: CASSLGSPGTNTEAFF
V gene: TRBV4-3; CDR3 length: 15; D gene: TRBD2; J gene: TRBJ2-7; clone size: few; CDR3 DNA: TGCGCCAGCAGCCGAGGACTAGCGGGGACTTACGAGCAGTACTTC; CDR3 protein: CASSRGLAGTYEQYF
V gene: TRBV7-8; CDR3 length: 14; D gene: .; J gene: TRBJ1-5; clone size: .; CDR3 DNA: TGTGCCAGCAGCCCGAAGGGGTCGAATCAGCCCCAGCATTTT; CDR3 protein: CASSPKGSNQPQHF
V gene: TRBV5-1; CDR3 length: 21; D gene: TRBD2; J gene: TRBJ2-5; clone size: .; CDR3 DNA: TGCGCCAGCAGCTCCCCGGAACGCGGACTAGCGGGGCCCGTACCTCAAGAGACCCAGTACTTC; CDR3 protein: CASSSPERGLAGPVPQETQYF
V gene: TRBV18; CDR3 length: 14; D gene: TRBD1; J gene: TRBJ1-1; clone size: .; CDR3 DNA: TGTGCCAGCTCATGGGGACAGGTGAACACTGAAGCTTTCTTT; CDR3 protein: CASSWGQVNTEAFF
V gene: TRBV19; CDR3 length: 14; D gene: TRBD1; J gene: TRBJ2-7; clone size: .; CDR3 DNA: TGTGCCAGTAGCCAGACAGGGGCGACCTACGAGCAGTACTTC; CDR3 protein: CASSQTGATYEQYF